The source of this T cell receptor (beta chain) is a study of T cells in Graves' hyperthyroidism and ophthalmopathy. A word on this clonotype: A read error may produce the germline difference seen at one junction end.

RNA transcripts gave rise to amplified TCR beta CDR3 regions. In the first-round RT-PCR of the TCR CDR3, the HTBI primer set was used. Each CDR3 protein is one row after TCRdb ran MiXCR on the multiplex PCR reads. The top ten clones hold 40% of a sample with about 380,000 distinct CDR3 sequences, around 20% of them seen once. Germline CDR1 reads MNHNS; CDR2 reads SASEGT. This CDR3 contains 12 residues. This sequence joins TRBV6-1 and TRBJ2-3, with D possibly TRBD2 on 6 matching bases. This receptor was obtained from a man aged 18 to 30 with Graves' ophthalmopathy. The material sequenced was blood. Written as DNA, the CDR3 is TGTGCCAGCAGTAAAGCGGGAGATACGCAGTATTTT. Amino acids: CASSKAGDTQYF.